The 30 T cell receptor beta chains given below trace back to one sample, sequenced in a study of beta chain features in type 1 diabetes. The investigators reverse transcribed all of the isolated RNA, so they sequenced expressed TCRB transcripts. TCRdb keeps only in-frame clones here, not all; method: immunoSEQ multiplex PCR. The table lists under 550,000 clones, roughly 10% of them singletons. Sequenced: naive CD4+ T cells from blood. The receptors originated from a woman between 18 and 30 years old in good health.

This clone was recorded a few times. The chain links TRBV30 to TRBJ2-1; D is unresolved. Germline V gene sequence: CDR1 GTSNPN, CDR2 SVGIG (reference sequence). There are 13 residues in the CDR3. Deletions cut 1 base from V and 3 bases from J, with 7 bases between. The CDR3 sequence is CAWSDGFYNEQFF. Written as DNA, the CDR3 is TGTGCCTGGAGTGATGGTTTCTACAATGAGCAGTTCTTC.

The CDR3 sequence is CASSERRRSTDTQYF. The DNA for the CDR3 is TGTGCCAGCAGCGAGCGTAGGAGAAGCACAGATACGCAGTATTTT. The rearrangement uses TRBV9 and TRBJ2-3; unclear D gene. This CDR3 region has 15 residues. Germline V lookup: CDR1 SGDLS, CDR2 YYNGEE. V dropped 3 bases and J dropped 0 bases, with 11 bases sitting between them. The full variable domain, in which reference TRBV9 and TRBJ2-3 provide the parts outside the CDR3, is DSGVTQTPKHLITATGQRVTLRCSPRSGDLSVYWYQQSLDQGLQFLIQYYNGEERAKGNILERFSAQQFPDLHSELNLSSLELGDSALYFCASSERRRSTDTQYFGPGTRLTVL.

There are a few counts of this clone. The chain joins TRBV7-2 to TRBJ2-1; 10 nucleotides match TRBD2. The CDR3 covers 17 residues. V shed 5 bases and J 8 bases; nucleotides not matched to a gene: 15. Germline values: CDR1 SGHTA, CDR2 FQGNSA. The CDR3: CASSPRTSGLSVHEQFF. The CDR3 DNA reads as TGTGCCAGCAGCCCGAGGACTAGCGGTCTTTCTGTGCATGAGCAGTTCTTC.

This clone was found a few times. The V call is TRBV7-2, the J call TRBJ2-5; TRBD1 agrees at 9 bases. J was trimmed by 7 bases and V by 3 bases; bases with no gene match: 9. CDR1 SGHTA and CDR2 FQGNSA come from the germline V gene. This CDR3 has 15 residues. The CDR3 loop reads CASSLSRDRVATQYF. Written as DNA, the CDR3 is TGTGCCAGCAGCTTGTCCCGGGACAGGGTTGCGACCCAGTACTTC.

This chain connects TRBV4-3 to TRBJ2-1, with D maybe TRBD2 (5 bases). This CDR3 comprises 14 residues. V shed 8 bases and J shed 6 bases, with 17 bases lying between them. Germline CDR1 is LGHNA and CDR2 is YSLEER. Written as DNA, the CDR3 is TGCGCCAGCCAACCTAGTCTCGGGGTCAATGAGCAGTTCTTC. Protein: CASQPSLGVNEQFF.

In this sample, this clone turned up a few times. The chain uses TRBV11-2 and TRBJ2-5; D not resolved. Germline V gives CDR1 SGHAT, CDR2 FQNNGV. The CDR3 contains 14 residues. Trimming stripped 1 base from V and 2 bases from J, with 8 bases between. The CDR3 reads CASSLGPQQETQYF. The CDR3 DNA follows: TGTGCCAGCAGCTTAGGGCCTCAACAAGAGACCCAGTACTTC.

This clone has more than one count but fewer than ten. The V and J genes are TRBV27 and TRBJ2-5; D is ambiguous. The V gene's germline CDR1 is MNHEY and CDR2 SMNVEV (reference sequence). The V and J ends lost 10 bases and 4 bases respectively, with 25 bases between them. The length of the CDR3 is 16 residues. CDR3 protein: CATATYRERGRETQYF. DNA of the CDR3: TGTGCCACCGCCACGTACCGCGAGAGAGGTCGAGAGACCCAGTACTTC.

The genes are TRBV25-1 and TRBJ2-1; 10 nucleotides agree with TRBD2. The V gene's germline CDR1 is MGHDK and CDR2 SYGVNS. With V trimmed by 3 bases and J by 4 bases, 6 bases remained unmatched. The CDR3 contains 16 residues. The DNA of the CDR3 is TGTGCCAGCAGTGATACAGCTAGCGGGAGATACAATGAGCAGTTCTTC. Translated, it gives CASSDTASGRYNEQFF.

V gene TRBV6-6 combines with J gene TRBJ1-2, with a weak D call TRBD1 (5 bases). V lost 7 bases and J 2 bases, leaving 11 bases between the germline ends. Germline CDR1 reads MNHNY; CDR2 reads SVGAGI (reference sequence). The CDR3 sequence is 13 residues long. The CDR3 spells CASTLGQNYGYTF. CDR3 coding DNA: TGTGCCAGCACCCTGGGGCAGAACTATGGCTACACCTTC.

The chain couples TRBV25-1 to TRBJ2-5; tentatively, D is TRBD1 (6 bases). The CDR3 length is 15 residues. Deletions cut 10 bases from V and 2 bases from J, with 20 bases between. The V gene's germline CDR1 is MGHDK and CDR2 SYGVNS. CDR3 amino acids: CATLSQTGYQETQYF. CDR3 bases: TGTGCCACCCTCAGTCAAACAGGGTATCAAGAGACCCAGTACTTC.

This clone was seen a handful of times. The V and J genes are TRBV9 and TRBJ2-5; TRBD2 matches at 7 bases. Germline loops: CDR1 SGDLS, CDR2 YYNGEE. J was trimmed by 6 bases and V by 0 bases; bases with no gene match: 8. This CDR3 contains 15 residues. The CDR3 here is CASSVDERGRKTQYF. In DNA, the CDR3 is TGTGCCAGCAGCGTAGATGAGCGGGGTAGAAAGACCCAGTACTTC.

This clone appeared a few times. Other DNA sequences of this sample code for an identical CDR3. This chain connects TRBV5-1 to TRBJ2-5; tentative D call: TRBD1 (5 bases). This CDR3 spans 14 amino acids. Per the germline V gene, CDR1 is SGHRS and CDR2 is YFSETQ. Deletions cut 0 bases from V and 5 bases from J, with 11 bases between. The CDR3 bases are TGCGCCAGCAGCTTGGAGGGGCTTGGTGAGACCCAGTACTTC. Translation gives CASSLEGLGETQYF. The full variable domain, in which reference TRBV5-1 and TRBJ2-5 provide the parts outside the CDR3, is KAGVTQTPRYLIKTRGQQVTLSCSPISGHRSVSWYQQTPGQGLQFLFEYFSETQRNKGNFPGRFSGRQFSNSRSEMNVSTLELGDSALYLCASSLEGLGETQYFGPGTRLLVL.

The gene calls are TRBV28 and TRBJ2-7, with D possibly matching TRBD2 (5 bases). The CDR3 contains 13 residues. From germline, CDR1 is MDHEN and CDR2 SYDVKM. V lost 7 bases and J lost 6, with 16 bases in between. Here the CDR3 reads CASTPALAGEQYF. The CDR3 nucleotides are TGTGCCAGCACTCCCGCCCTGGCGGGCGAGCAGTACTTC.

The chain couples TRBV7-2 to TRBJ1-5; D not certain. Germline values: CDR1 SGHTA, CDR2 FQGNSA. Trimming pared 5 bases from V and 0 bases from J, leaving 8 bases between. The CDR3 has 14 amino acids. The CDR3 loop reads CASSPGDSNQPQHF. CDR3 bases: TGTGCCAGCAGCCCAGGAGATAGCAATCAGCCCCAGCATTTT.

This clone showed up just a few times. This rearrangement joins TRBV25-1 to TRBJ2-1; 13 nucleotides match TRBD2. Germline trimming cut 4 bases from V and 7 bases from J; bases unmatched to any gene: 7. The germline V gene encodes CDR1 MGHDK and CDR2 SYGVNS. The CDR3 contains 16 residues. The CDR3 DNA reads as TGTGCCAGCAGTGGTGAGGGACTAGCGGGAATGAATGAGCAGTTCTTC. It specifies CASSGEGLAGMNEQFF.

V and J are TRBV5-1 and TRBJ2-5; 10 positions match TRBD2. The V gene's germline CDR1 is SGHRS and CDR2 YFSETQ. The CDR3 covers 17 residues. After removal of 2 bases from V and 2 bases from J, the junction contained 9 bases not matched to a gene. CDR3 in DNA: TGCGCCAGCAGCTTCGGTACCGGGACTAGCGAACAAGAGACCCAGTACTTC. It yields the protein CASSFGTGTSEQETQYF. Complete variable domain (other parts from reference TRBV5-1 and TRBJ2-5): KAGVTQTPRYLIKTRGQQVTLSCSPISGHRSVSWYQQTPGQGLQFLFEYFSETQRNKGNFPGRFSGRQFSNSRSEMNVSTLELGDSALYLCASSFGTGTSEQETQYFGPGTRLLVL.

The V gene is TRBV27, the J gene TRBJ1-1; D call uncertain. The CDR3 totals 8 residues. V was cut by 7 bases and J by 11 bases, with 5 bases left in between. The germline V gene has CDR1 MNHEY and CDR2 SMNVEV (reference sequence). CDR3 protein: CASKSAFF. CDR3 sequence (DNA): TGTGCCAGCAAAAGCGCTTTCTTT.

The rearrangement joins TRBV20-1 to TRBJ2-3, with no clear D. The V and J ends lost 4 bases and 12 bases respectively, with 14 bases between them. The CDR3 loop spans 11 amino acids. Germline V gene lookup returns CDR1 DFQATT and CDR2 SNEGSKA (reference sequence). The CDR3 bases are TGCAGTGCTACCCCGGGCCCGGTTCAGTATTTT. Translation gives CSATPGPVQYF.

Only a few counts were recorded for this clone. The V call is TRBV9, the J call TRBJ1-3; D perhaps matches TRBD1 (6 bases). V was cut by 0 bases and J by 0 bases, with 10 bases left in between. In germline, CDR1 is SGDLS, CDR2 YYNGEE. CDR3 length: 16 residues. CDR3 in amino acids: CASSVEGGYSGNTIYF. Written as DNA, the CDR3 is TGTGCCAGCAGCGTAGAGGGGGGATACTCTGGAAACACCATATATTTT.

The chain combines TRBV7-2 with TRBJ2-1; 11 positions match TRBD2. V lost 5 bases, J lost 4 bases, and 4 bases stayed unmatched. Germline V gives CDR1 SGHTA, CDR2 FQGNSA. The CDR3 totals 15 residues. The CDR3 here is CASSPRTSGYNEQFF. CDR3 nucleotides: TGTGCCAGCAGCCCCAGGACTAGCGGGTACAATGAGCAGTTCTTC.

This clone has just a few counts. This rearrangement joins TRBV7-9 to TRBJ2-1; D not resolved. V gave up 0 bases and J gave up 10 bases, with 7 bases separating them. This CDR3 is 12 amino acids long. CDR1 is SEHNR, CDR2 FQNEAQ, per germline (reference sequence). The CDR3 DNA reads TGTGCCAGCAGCTTAGCAGCAACCGAGCAGTTCTTC. It yields the protein CASSLAATEQFF.

CDR3 nucleotides: TGTGCCAGCAGCGCCACAGGGGTGGAGACCCAGTACTTC. Its translation: CASSATGVETQYF. The chain joins TRBV7-9 to TRBJ2-5; 7 bases align to TRBD1. The CDR3 contains 13 residues. The V gene's germline CDR1 is SEHNR and CDR2 FQNEAQ (reference sequence). Trimming took 5 bases from V and 5 from J; bases not matched to a gene: 5. The variable domain in full, completed from reference TRBV7-9 and TRBJ2-5, reads DTGVSQNPRHKITKRGQNVTFRCDPISEHNRLYWYRQTLGQGPEFLTYFQNEAQLEKSRLLSDRFSAERPKGSFSTLEIQRTEQGDSAMYLCASSATGVETQYFGPGTRLLVL.

This CDR3 reads CASTRGLSEKLFF. CDR3 DNA sequence: TGTGCCAGCACGAGGGGGCTAAGTGAAAAACTGTTTTTT. V and J are TRBV2 and TRBJ1-4, with 7 bases aligning to TRBD1. With V trimmed by 7 bases and J by 7 bases, 6 bases remained unmatched. The germline V gene has CDR1 SNHLY and CDR2 FYNNEI. This CDR3 has 13 residues.

The table lists this clone with a few counts. This same CDR3 is encoded by further DNA sequences in the sample. The J gene is TRBJ2-6, the V gene TRBV9; no clear D gene. V lost 0 bases, J lost 0 bases, and 4 bases lay in between. This CDR3 region has 15 residues. The V gene's germline CDR1 is SGDLS and CDR2 YYNGEE. The CDR3 loop is CASSVVSSGANVLTF. The CDR3 bases are TGTGCCAGCAGCGTAGTCAGCTCTGGGGCCAACGTCCTGACTTTC.

CDR3 region: CASSDGGNNSPLHF. As DNA, the CDR3 is TGTGCCAGCAGTGACGGTGGAAATAATTCACCCCTCCACTTT. V and J are TRBV6-4 and TRBJ1-6; the D is unclear. Germline V gives CDR1 MRHNA, CDR2 SNTAGT. The CDR3 runs to 14 residues. V was pared by 2 bases and J by 5 bases, with 7 bases between.

The chain uses TRBV14 and TRBJ2-3, with 9 nucleotides matching TRBD2. Germline values: CDR1 SGHDN, CDR2 FVKESK. The trim removed 4 bases at V and 2 bases at J, leaving 10 bases unmatched. The CDR3 runs 17 residues. DNA for the CDR3: TGTGCCAGCAGCCGACGGACTAGCGCCAAAGTCACAGATACGCAGTATTTT. Protein product: CASSRRTSAKVTDTQYF.

The V call is TRBV23-1, the J call TRBJ1-1, with D unresolved. TRBV23-1 is an ORF; its function is uncertain. CDR3 length equals 12 residues. Deletions cut 5 bases from V and 8 bases from J, with 12 bases between. CDR3 nucleotide sequence: TGCGCCAGCAGTGTGAACGGAAACGAAGCTTTCTTT. This gives the protein CASSVNGNEAFF.

This sequence joins TRBV29-1 and TRBJ1-1; D call uncertain. Germline V gene lookup returns CDR1 SQVTM and CDR2 ANQGSEA. The V gene lost 5 bases and the J gene lost 3 bases, with 10 bases spanning the gap. The CDR3 runs 12 residues. CDR3 amino acids: CSVQRLDTEAFF. The CDR3 region has the DNA TGCAGCGTTCAAAGGCTCGACACTGAAGCTTTCTTT.

This clone came up a few times. The gene calls are TRBV9 and TRBJ2-4; D is uncertain. CDR3 length equals 16 residues. The V gene lost 0 bases and the J gene lost 5 bases, with 15 bases spanning the gap. Germline V gene lookup returns CDR1 SGDLS and CDR2 YYNGEE. The CDR3 DNA is TGTGCCAGCAGCGTAGGTGCCGCCTGGCCCCAAAACATTCAGTACTTC. Protein sequence: CASSVGAAWPQNIQYF.

This clone was counted a few times. This sequence joins TRBV7-2 and TRBJ1-1, with D possibly matching TRBD1 (6 bases). The V and J ends lost 3 bases and 5 bases respectively, with 13 bases between them. Germline V gene sequence: CDR1 SGHTA, CDR2 FQGNSA. The CDR3 loop spans 14 amino acids. Here the CDR3 reads CASSLEQQGTEAFF. CDR3 in DNA: TGTGCCAGCAGCTTGGAACAACAGGGAACTGAAGCTTTCTTT.